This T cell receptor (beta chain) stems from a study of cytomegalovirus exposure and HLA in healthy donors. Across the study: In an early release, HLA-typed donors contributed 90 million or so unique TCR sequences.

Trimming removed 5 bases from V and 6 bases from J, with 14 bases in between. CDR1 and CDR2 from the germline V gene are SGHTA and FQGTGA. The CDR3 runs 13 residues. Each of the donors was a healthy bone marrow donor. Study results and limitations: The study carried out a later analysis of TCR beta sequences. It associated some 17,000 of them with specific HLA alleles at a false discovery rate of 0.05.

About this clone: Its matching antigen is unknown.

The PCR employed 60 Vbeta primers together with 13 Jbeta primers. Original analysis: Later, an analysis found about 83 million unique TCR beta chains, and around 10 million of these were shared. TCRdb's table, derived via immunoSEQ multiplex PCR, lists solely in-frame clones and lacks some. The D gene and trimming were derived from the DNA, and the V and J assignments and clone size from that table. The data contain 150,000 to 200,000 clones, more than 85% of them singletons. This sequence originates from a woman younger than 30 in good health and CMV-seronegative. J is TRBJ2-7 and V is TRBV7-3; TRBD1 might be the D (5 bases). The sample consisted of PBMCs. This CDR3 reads CASSQGVGTEQYF. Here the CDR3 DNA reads TGTGCCAGCAGCCAAGGGGTGGGTACCGAGCAGTACTTC.